The present entry profiles one TCR beta chain with its context. The antigen is unknown. The data stem from a study of response to subunit inactivated influenza vaccine. General observations from the study: Authors suggested each seasonal influenza vaccination recruits few new T cells.

TCRdb reprocessed the RT-PCR reads via MiXCR and lists one record per CDR3 protein. Seen here are roughly 150,000 distinct CDR3 sequences, approximately 11% observed once, and the top ten hold around 11%. Trimming left V 5 bases short and J 0 bases short, with 9 bases between. CDR3 size: 14 residues. The V gene's germline CDR1 is MNHEY and CDR2 SVGEGT. This clonotype originated in a man in his forties or fifties who received an inactivated influenza vaccine. V usage is TRBV6-2 or TRBV6-3 and J usage is TRBJ2-3, with a possible D match to TRBD2 (5 bases). The specimen comprised non-naive T cells sorted from PBMCs, sampled around seven weeks after vaccination. This CDR3 is CASSDRLSTDTQYF. The CDR3 nucleotides read TGTGCCAGCAGTGACCGACTAAGCACAGATACGCAGTATTTT.